A single sample is the source of the 19 T cell receptor beta chains below, sequenced in a study of blood T cell repertoires in COVID-19. Assay used: immunoSEQ multiplex PCR; TCRdb lists only in-frame clones, some missing. Found here are roughly 100,000 clones, around 79% of them singletons; the top ten hold 15% to 20%. The sequencing sample was made of peripheral blood. Receptor source: an elderly woman with active or convalescent COVID-19.

The chain joins TRBV24-1 to TRBJ2-3, with a weak D call TRBD1 (5 bases). Trimming removed 6 bases at V and 2 bases at J, with 8 bases between. This CDR3 is 13 amino acids long. The germline gives CDR1 KGHDR, CDR2 SFDVKD. DNA of the CDR3: TGTGCCACCAGTCGACAGAACACAGATACGCAGTATTTT. This sequence encodes CATSRQNTDTQYF.

The chain couples TRBV19 to TRBJ2-3, with D possibly matching TRBD2 (5 bases). The length of the CDR3 is 17 residues. The V and J ends lost 6 bases and 0 bases respectively, with 19 bases between them. Germline V lookup: CDR1 LNHDA, CDR2 SQIVND (reference sequence). The DNA for the CDR3 is TGTGCCAGTAGGGTAGGACTCGACCGATCTAGCACAGATACGCAGTATTTT. The encoded protein is CASRVGLDRSSTDTQYF.

This rearrangement joins TRBV27 to TRBJ2-1; 8 bases align to TRBD2. J was trimmed by 9 bases and V by 7 bases; bases with no gene match: 17. The CDR3 totals 16 residues. Germline CDR1 and CDR2: MNHEY and SMNVEV (reference sequence). CDR3 nucleotides: TGTGCCAGCACCCCACGGGGACTAGAAATTGTGGCTGAGCAGTTCTTC. It codes for CASTPRGLEIVAEQFF.

This chain joins TRBV6-2 or TRBV6-3 and TRBJ2-1; TRBD1 might be the D (6 bases). The CDR3 totals 15 residues. V shed 4 bases and J shed 6 bases, with 16 bases lying between them. CDR1 and CDR2 (germline): MNHEY, SVGEGT. The CDR3, as DNA: TGTGCCAGCAGTTCCGCAGGGGCCCTTTTCAATGAGCAGTTCTTC. Translated, it gives CASSSAGALFNEQFF.

The gene calls are TRBV2 and TRBJ2-1; no firm D call. V dropped 5 bases and J dropped 9 bases, with 23 bases sitting between them. The CDR3 contains 16 residues. The V gene's germline CDR1 is SNHLY and CDR2 FYNNEI. The CDR3 loop is CASSIQQIGFQFEQFF. For the CDR3, the DNA is TGTGCCAGCAGTATCCAACAGATCGGATTTCAATTTGAGCAGTTCTTC. The whole variable domain, remainder taken from reference TRBV2 and TRBJ2-1, is EPEVTQTPSHQVTQMGQEVILRCVPISNHLYFYWYRQILGQKVEFLVSFYNNEISEKSEIFDDQFSVERPDGSNFTLKIRSTKLEDSAMYFCASSIQQIGFQFEQFFGPGTRLTVL.

V usage is TRBV21-1 and J usage is TRBJ1-3; the table gives TRBD1 as D, unverified against the DNA. TRBV21-1 is shown as a pseudogene. The CDR3 length is 21 residues. The CDR3 DNA is TGTGCCAGCAGCTCAATCGGAACCCCATATTGCGCTGGGGCCTCTGGAAACACCATATATTTT. The encoded protein is CASSSIGTPYCAGASGNTIYF.

The chain recombines TRBV5-8 with TRBJ1-4, with 11 bases identical to TRBD1. V shed 4 bases and J 6 bases; nucleotides not matched to a gene: 8. CDR1 is SGHTS, CDR2 YDEGEE, per germline. CDR3 length: 16 residues. Written as DNA, the CDR3 is TGTGCCAGCAGCGCCATTTGGGGACAGGGGGATGAAAAACTGTTTTTT. Amino acid sequence: CASSAIWGQGDEKLFF.

V gene TRBV9 combines with J gene TRBJ2-3; 7 nucleotides align to TRBD2. Trimming removed 2 bases from V and 5 bases from J; junction bases left unmatched: 5. This CDR3 is 14 amino acids long. Germline V gives CDR1 SGDLS, CDR2 YYNGEE. Written as DNA, the CDR3 is TGTGCCAGCAGCGTCGGTAGCGGGCAAGATACGCAGTATTTT. Amino acid sequence: CASSVGSGQDTQYF.

This CDR3 is CATQGDRNEKLFF. DNA of the CDR3: TGTGCCACCCAGGGTGACCGAAATGAAAAACTGTTTTTT. This sequence joins TRBV19 and TRBJ1-4, with D tentatively TRBD1 (5 bases). V was shortened by 10 bases and J by 5 bases, with 14 bases between the two germline ends. The CDR3 loop spans 13 amino acids. Germline CDR1 and CDR2: LNHDA and SQIVND (reference sequence).

This chain joins TRBV4-2 and TRBJ2-5, with D possibly TRBD2 on 6 matching bases. The CDR3 spans 20 residues. From germline, CDR1 is LGHNA and CDR2 YNFKEQ. V dropped 4 bases and J dropped 4 bases, with 31 bases sitting between them. The CDR3 is CASSRQLWASDNRRAETQYF. The CDR3 coding sequence is TGTGCCAGCAGCCGCCAGCTGTGGGCTAGCGACAATAGGAGAGCAGAGACCCAGTACTTC.

The chain carries TRBV5-6 and TRBJ2-3; 8 positions agree with TRBD1. This CDR3 is 15 amino acids long. Germline CDR1 SGHDT, CDR2 YYEEEE. The V segment lost 0 bases and the J segment 5 bases; nucleotides outside the gene matches: 5. CDR3 sequence reads: CASSLDRGMLDTQYF. The DNA for the CDR3 is TGTGCCAGCAGCTTGGACAGGGGGATGTTAGATACGCAGTATTTT.

This sequence joins TRBV11-3 and TRBJ2-5; TRBD1 agrees at 7 bases. CDR1 is SGHNT and CDR2 is YENEEA in the germline V gene. J was trimmed by 5 bases and V by 5 bases; bases with no gene match: 11. This CDR3 has 15 amino acids. The CDR3 nucleotides read TGTGCCAGCAGCCACGCTGGGCAGGGGGAGGAGACCCAGTACTTC. It yields the protein CASSHAGQGEETQYF.

The chain couples TRBV6-2 or TRBV6-3 to TRBJ2-7; 8 nucleotides match TRBD2. CDR1 is MNHEY, CDR2 SVGEGT, per germline. CDR3 length equals 15 residues. With V trimmed by 0 bases and J by 2 bases, 3 bases remained unmatched. The CDR3 DNA reads TGTGCCAGCAGTTACTCTTCAGCGGGAGCCTACGAGCAGTACTTC. As protein: CASSYSSAGAYEQYF.

The chain carries TRBV18 and TRBJ2-4; D is possibly TRBD1 (5 bases). CDR1 and CDR2 (germline): KGHSH, LQKENI. Trimming removed 0 bases at V and 7 bases at J, with 13 bases between. The length of the CDR3 is 15 residues. CDR3 residues: CASSPPRQGSNIQYF. The DNA of the CDR3 is TGTGCCAGCTCACCACCAAGGCAGGGTTCTAACATTCAGTACTTC.

This clone appeared a few times. V is TRBV5-1 and J is TRBJ1-5; TRBD1 might be the D (6 bases). The CDR3 length is 17 residues. From germline, CDR1 is SGHRS and CDR2 YFSETQ. V was shortened by 4 bases and J by 1 base, with 18 bases between the two germline ends. The CDR3 reads CASSLGPGQTSNQPQHF. The CDR3 DNA reads TGCGCCAGCAGCCTCGGCCCTGGACAGACCAGCAATCAGCCCCAGCATTTT.

The rearrangement uses TRBV5-4 and TRBJ2-3; a possible D gene is TRBD2 (6 bases). This CDR3 is built from 15 residues. The germline CDR1 and CDR2 sequences are SGHNT and YYREEE (reference sequence). V was pared by 5 bases and J by 5 bases, with 18 bases between. The CDR3 region has the DNA TGTGCCAGCAGGCCCGCCGGGACTTCGAAAGATACGCAGTATTTT. This gives the protein CASRPAGTSKDTQYF.

The chain carries TRBV7-3 and TRBJ2-5; 8 bases match TRBD1. The V segment lost 5 bases and the J segment 5 bases; nucleotides outside the gene matches: 10. The germline gives CDR1 SGHTA, CDR2 FQGTGA. The CDR3 contains 15 residues. As DNA, the CDR3 is TGTGCCAGCAGCCTCCGGACAGGGAAGATGGAGACCCAGTACTTC. This codes for CASSLRTGKMETQYF.

The chain is built from TRBV10-3 and TRBJ2-3, with TRBD2 matching over 9 bases. The V and J ends lost 6 bases and 5 bases, in that order; junction bases with no gene match: 3. The CDR3 runs 13 residues. The V gene's germline CDR1 is ENHRY and CDR2 SYGVKD. The CDR3 coding sequence is TGTGCCATCAGCTCGACTAGCGGAGATACGCAGTATTTT. Translation gives CAISSTSGDTQYF.

This clone was counted once. J is TRBJ1-1 and V is TRBV7-3, with a possible D match to TRBD1 (5 bases). CDR1 and CDR2 from the germline V gene are SGHTA and FQGTGA. This CDR3 spans 16 amino acids. V dropped 5 bases and J dropped 1 base, with 17 bases sitting between them. CDR3 DNA: TGTGCCAGCAGCCCCGTCGGGCAGGGAGGGAACACTGAAGCTTTCTTT. Residues: CASSPVGQGGNTEAFF.